This T cell receptor (beta chain) was identified during a study of cytomegalovirus exposure and HLA in healthy donors. Study information: Inside one of the first data releases sat about 85 million unique TCRs taken from HLA-typed donors.

V was clipped by 3 bases and J by 7 bases; unmatched bases: 4. Germline values: CDR1 GTSNPN, CDR2 SVGIG (reference sequence). The CDR3 loop spans 13 amino acids. The PCR ran on 60 Vbeta and 13 Jbeta primers. Measured with immunoSEQ multiplex PCR; TCRdb has only the in-frame clones, and not every one. The table records 75,000 to 85,000 clones, around three quarters of them present only once. Findings of the study overall: Later genetic work tied a missense DCLRE1C variant to beta-chain V and J trimming. Prior analysis indicated that the majority of TCR beta V segments exhibited productivity approximately 90% or approximately 30% of the time. 164 TCR beta chains were listed as cytomegalovirus-associated.

About this clone itself: As yet, its antigen is unknown.

The chain links TRBV30 to TRBJ2-2; 8 bases are shared with TRBD1. The sample comprised PBMCs. This TCR came from a male donor in good health and CMV-seronegative. The CDR3 sequence is CAWSRQGIGELFF. In DNA, the CDR3 is TGTGCCTGGAGCCGACAGGGGATCGGGGAGCTGTTTTTT.